This T cell receptor (beta chain) comes out of a study of blood T cell repertoires in COVID-19. Study summary: Spain, Italy and the United States supplied samples that represented acute and convalescent COVID-19. Sources were T cells, B-cell-depleted T cells, or PBMCs; the material itself was cDNA or gDNA.

Germline CDR1 is KGHSH and CDR2 is LQKENI. Trimming at V came to 3 bases and at J to 0 bases, leaving 12 bases not matched to a gene. This CDR3 has 18 amino acids. Original processing methods: Nucleated cell counts were estimated from reference gene primer amplification. Profiled with immunoSEQ multiplex PCR; TCRdb holds only in-frame clones, not every one. V and J calls and clone size are those listed in that table; D and trimming were worked out from the DNA. Here the sample spans about 120,000 clones, over 75% being singletons. The sequence derives from a middle-aged man with acute or convalescent COVID-19. This rearrangement joins TRBV18 to TRBJ2-3, with 7 positions matching TRBD1. Sequencing input: peripheral blood. CDR3 sequence reads: CASSPLIKQGTSTDTQYF. As DNA, the CDR3 is TGTGCCAGCTCACCCCTAATTAAACAGGGGACCAGCACAGATACGCAGTATTTT.